The next 5 T cell receptor beta chains were all read from a single sample in a study of response to subunit inactivated influenza vaccine. One entry per CDR3 protein results from TCRdb running MiXCR on the RT-PCR reads. The table lists 750,000 to 850,000 distinct CDR3 sequences, less than 20% of them singletons. Sequenced material: PBMCs from blood, taken roughly 5 days after vaccination. These receptors originate from a man in his fifties or sixties who received an inactivated influenza vaccine.

This clonotype was seen only a few times. This rearrangement joins TRBV4-2 to TRBJ2-2; D gene unclear. CDR3 length: 16 residues. Germline CDR1 reads LGHNA; CDR2 reads YNFKEQ. V shed 0 bases and J shed 2 bases, with 10 bases lying between them. In nucleotides, the CDR3 is TGTGCCAGCAGCCAAGAACGGCTTTTAAACACCGGGGAGCTGTTTTTT. It translates to CASSQERLLNTGELFF.

This clonotype was observed a few times. This chain joins TRBV27 and TRBJ1-2; a weak D match, TRBD1 (6 bases). CDR1 MNHEY and CDR2 SMNVEV come from the germline V gene (reference sequence). The CDR3 spans 13 residues. The V end lost 5 bases, the J end lost 4 bases, and 11 bases lay between the germline ends. The CDR3 DNA is TGTGCCAGCAGTCCCAGGGGACTCTATGGCTACACCTTC. Its protein is CASSPRGLYGYTF.

This clonotype was found a few times. The chain uses TRBV11-3 and TRBJ2-1; D gene ambiguous. The CDR3 is 15 residues long. In germline, CDR1 is SGHNT, CDR2 YENEEA. Trimming removed 0 bases from V and 9 bases from J, with 15 bases in between. CDR3 DNA sequence: TGTGCCAGCAGCTTAGATGGTCGAAGGCAGAGTGAGCAGTTCTTC. Its protein is CASSLDGRRQSEQFF.

The gene calls are TRBV3-1 and TRBJ2-1; D unresolved. The V gene lost 1 base and the J gene lost 10 bases, with 14 bases spanning the gap. Germline assignment: CDR1 LGHDT and CDR2 YNNKEL (reference sequence). This CDR3 contains 14 residues. CDR3: CASSQVGGSREQFF. DNA for the CDR3: TGTGCCAGCAGCCAAGTGGGTGGTAGCCGAGAGCAGTTCTTC.

This clonotype occurred a few times. This chain links TRBV12-3 or TRBV12-4 with TRBJ1-5; D might be TRBD1 (5 bases). The V gene lost 3 bases and the J gene lost 6 bases, with 12 bases spanning the gap. There are 14 residues in the CDR3. The CDR3 coding sequence is TGTGCCAGCAGTTTTTGGGGGAAAGGTCAGCCCCAGCATTTT. Amino acid sequence: CASSFWGKGQPQHF.